Shown below are 8 T cell receptor beta chains from a single sample sequenced in a study of regulatory T cells in long-lasting Graves disease. Noted time point: newly diagnosed GD, antithyroid drugs for less than 3 months. There was RNA extracted from PBMCs, and the TCR library was made from it. Combining iRepertoire HTBI primers with Arm-PCR of CDR3 regions, the authors built TCR beta libraries. TCRdb analysed the multiplex PCR reads with MiXCR anew, one entry per CDR3 protein. The sample has 200,000 to 250,000 distinct CDR3 sequences; around 20% are singletons. Sequenced material: peripheral blood mononuclear cells (PBMCs), taken at new diagnosis, from a patient treated with antithyroid drugs. The receptors derive from a female donor with Graves disease.

In its sample, this clonotype was seen many times. The CDR3 region has the DNA TGTGCCAGCAGTGAATTTGATGTCAACACTGAAGCTTTCTTT. Translating gives CASSEFDVNTEAFF. The chain uses TRBV6-1 and TRBJ1-1; D is unresolved. The CDR3 length is 14 residues. V lost 2 bases to trimming and J lost 2 bases, with 9 bases between them. CDR1 is MNHNS and CDR2 is SASEGT in the germline V gene.

This clonotype was recorded at least ten times. The chain recombines TRBV7-2 with TRBJ1-3; D is ambiguous. This CDR3 spans 14 amino acids. Germline V gene sequence: CDR1 SGHTA, CDR2 FQGNSA. V was trimmed by 2 bases and J by 0 bases, leaving 5 bases between them. The CDR3 protein is CASSLQDSGNTIYF. For the CDR3, the DNA is TGTGCCAGCAGCTTACAGGACTCTGGAAACACCATATATTTT.

The chain employs TRBV15 and TRBJ2-5; a weak D match, TRBD1 (5 bases). The CDR3 contains 14 residues. Germline values: CDR1 LNHNV, CDR2 YYDKDF (reference sequence). V gave up 1 base and J gave up 5 bases, with 11 bases separating them. CDR3 sequence reads: CATSRGQGAETQYF. As DNA, the CDR3 is TGTGCCACCAGCAGAGGGCAGGGCGCCGAGACCCAGTACTTC.

Remarks on this clonotype: One end of the junction does not line up with germline, which may come from a read error. This rearrangement joins TRBV14 to TRBJ1-4, with D tentatively TRBD1 (6 bases). Germline V gene sequence: CDR1 SGHDN, CDR2 FVKESK. CDR3 length: 16 amino acids. This CDR3 reads CASSQDLSGANEKLLF. DNA for the CDR3: TGTGCCAGCAGCCAAGATCTATCAGGGGCGAATGAAAAACTGCTTTTT.

The chain employs TRBV27 and TRBJ2-1; D may be TRBD1 (5 bases). Germline V CDR1 and CDR2: MNHEY, SMNVEV (reference sequence). The CDR3 extends over 18 amino acids. V was shortened by 6 bases and J by 5 bases, with 26 bases between the two germline ends. The CDR3, as DNA: TGTGCCAGCAGCTTTGAGGAAAGAAGGACAAGGGTCGACAATGAGCAGTTCTTC. It yields the protein CASSFEERRTRVDNEQFF.

Ten or more counts support this clonotype. The genes are TRBV7-3 and TRBJ2-1; 16 nucleotides match TRBD2. CDR3 length: 15 amino acids. Losses at the gene ends were 5 bases for V and 8 bases for J; bases not matched to a gene: 3. Germline V gene sequence: CDR1 SGHTA, CDR2 FQGTGA. The CDR3 DNA reads as TGTGCCAGCAGCCCGGGACTAGCGGGAGGGGATGAGCAGTTCTTC. Translated: CASSPGLAGGDEQFF.

This clonotype was picked up many times. The chain uses TRBV7-8 and TRBJ2-3; D is undetermined. CDR1 and CDR2 from the germline V gene are SGHVS and FQNEAQ. V lost 5 bases to trimming and J lost 0 bases, with 15 bases between them. The CDR3 spans 16 residues. DNA of the CDR3: TGTGCCAGCAGCCAAATAGATGAACCTAGCACAGATACGCAGTATTTT. Translation gives CASSQIDEPSTDTQYF.

This clonotype was found many times. The chain employs TRBV3-1 and TRBJ2-5, with 8 bases lining up with TRBD2. Germline V gene data show CDR1 as LGHDT and CDR2 as YNNKEL (reference sequence). J lost 4 bases, V lost 4 bases, and 8 bases had no gene match. This CDR3 is built from 15 residues. As DNA, the CDR3 is TGTGCCAGCAGCCCCCGGGGACTAGGAGGAGAGACCCAGTACTTC. It translates to CASSPRGLGGETQYF.